Listed here are 17 T cell receptor beta chains from one sample, sequenced in a study of OX40 agonist ivuxolimab in advanced cancers. Here immunoSEQ multiplex PCR was the method, and the copy in TCRdb shows in-frame clones only, minus some. The profile covers around 21,000 clones, with 75% to 85% appearing a single time and 20% taken by the ten largest. This sample comprised CD4+ or CD8+ T cells sorted from blood, obtained in a trial of the OX40 agonist ivuxolimab. The receptor source for this set is an adult with an advanced solid tumor such as melanoma, head and neck, liver or kidney cancer.

The chain uses TRBV6-5 and TRBJ1-3; D ambiguous. V dropped 0 bases and J dropped 1 base, with 7 bases sitting between them. This CDR3 contains 15 residues. The germline gives CDR1 MNHEY, CDR2 SVGAGI. The CDR3 sequence: CASSYSEGSGNTIYF. CDR3 nucleotides: TGTGCCAGCAGTTACTCAGAAGGGTCTGGAAACACCATATATTTT.

The rearrangement uses TRBV6-6 and TRBJ1-1, with D perhaps matching TRBD1 (6 bases). This CDR3 is 15 amino acids long. V was clipped by 0 bases and J by 6 bases, with 14 bases between them. Looked up from germline, CDR1 is MNHNY and CDR2 is SVGAGI (reference sequence). CDR3 sequence: CASSYSPGAISEAFF. DNA for the CDR3: TGTGCCAGCAGTTACTCTCCGGGGGCGATATCTGAAGCTTTCTTT.

CDR3 sequence reads: CASSLSLETNEKLFF. The DNA of the CDR3 is TGTGCCAGCAGCCTGAGCCTAGAAACTAATGAAAAACTGTTTTTT. The gene calls are TRBV11-2 and TRBJ1-4; D gene ambiguous. Germline-derived CDR1 and CDR2 are SGHAT and FQNNGV. The CDR3 covers 15 residues. Trimming took off 5 bases at V and 1 base at J, with 11 bases between the two ends.

In DNA form, the CDR3 reads TGCGCCAGCAGTGTCGCAGGGTCCCACGAGCAGTACTTC. The encoded protein is CASSVAGSHEQYF. This chain joins TRBV10-2 and TRBJ2-7; possible D gene TRBD1, 5 bases. The germline V gene encodes CDR1 WSHSY and CDR2 SAAADI. Between the trimmed V and J ends, which lost 4 bases and 5 bases, there was a span of 12 bases. The CDR3 totals 13 residues.

The chain is built from TRBV7-9 and TRBJ1-4; D ambiguous. With 3 bases removed from V and 0 bases from J, the gap between germline ends came to 8 bases. The CDR3 runs to 15 residues. Per the germline V gene, CDR1 is SEHNR and CDR2 is FQNEAQ (reference sequence). The CDR3: CASSFRTPTNEKLFF. In DNA, the CDR3 is TGTGCCAGCAGCTTTCGGACCCCAACTAATGAAAAACTGTTTTTT.

The chain recombines TRBV7-2 with TRBJ2-7, with D tentatively TRBD1 (6 bases). V was shortened by 4 bases and J by 5 bases, with 15 bases between the two germline ends. Germline V gene lookup returns CDR1 SGHTA and CDR2 FQGNSA. This CDR3 comprises 14 residues. CDR3 residues: CASSSSDRPNEQYF. CDR3 sequence (DNA): TGTGCCAGCAGCTCGAGTGACAGGCCTAACGAGCAGTACTTC.

The V call is TRBV7-9, the J call TRBJ1-1; the match to TRBD1 covers 8 bases. V trimming: 6 bases; J trimming: 1 base; junction bases outside the gene matches: 7. The germline V gene has CDR1 SEHNR and CDR2 FQNEAQ (reference sequence). The CDR3 runs 15 residues. The CDR3 bases are TGTGCCAGCAGACCAAAAGGGACAGGGAACACTGAAGCTTTCTTT. The encoded protein is CASRPKGTGNTEAFF.

This chain joins TRBV5-1 and TRBJ2-7, with TRBD2 matching over 10 bases. CDR1 and CDR2 from the germline V gene are SGHRS and YFSETQ. V lost 2 bases to trimming and J lost 1 base; unmatched junction nucleotides: 9. The CDR3 length is 17 residues. The CDR3 region is CASSFLARTSGSYEQYF. In nucleotides, the CDR3 is TGCGCCAGCAGCTTTCTGGCTCGGACTAGCGGTTCCTACGAGCAGTACTTC.

This chain joins TRBV5-6 and TRBJ2-1, with 13 nucleotides matching TRBD2. The germline V gene has CDR1 SGHDT and CDR2 YYEEEE. The CDR3 is made up of 15 amino acids. V trimming: 4 bases; J trimming: 6 bases; junction bases outside the gene matches: 4. The CDR3 bases are TGTGCCAGCAGCCTGGGACTAGCGGGAAGCAATGAGCAGTTCTTC. It yields the protein CASSLGLAGSNEQFF.

The chain is built from TRBV9 and TRBJ1-1; TRBD1 might be the D (6 bases). Germline loops: CDR1 SGDLS, CDR2 YYNGEE. The CDR3 totals 14 residues. With 2 bases removed from V and 1 base from J, the gap between germline ends came to 9 bases. DNA of the CDR3: TGTGCCAGCAGCGTCGGACAGCCGAACACTGAAGCTTTCTTT. Encoded protein: CASSVGQPNTEAFF.

V gene TRBV27 combines with J gene TRBJ1-1; maybe TRBD1 (6 bases). V lost 1 base, J lost 0 bases, and 6 bases lay in between. The CDR3 has 14 residues. Germline-derived CDR1 and CDR2 are MNHEY and SMNVEV (reference sequence). The CDR3 here is CASSLYRVNTEAFF. The DNA for the CDR3 is TGTGCCAGCAGTTTATACAGGGTGAACACTGAAGCTTTCTTT.

V is TRBV19 and J is TRBJ2-3; the D is unclear. V lost 5 bases to trimming and J lost 0 bases, with 18 bases between them. The CDR3 is 17 amino acids. Germline V lookup: CDR1 LNHDA, CDR2 SQIVND (reference sequence). In DNA, the CDR3 is TGTGCCAGTAGTTTTCCACCAGTGCGACCTAGCACAGATACGCAGTATTTT. It translates to CASSFPPVRPSTDTQYF.

The chain uses TRBV18 and TRBJ1-2; no firm D call. The V end lost 3 bases, the J end lost 5 bases, and 7 bases lay between the germline ends. Per the germline V gene, CDR1 is KGHSH and CDR2 is LQKENI. The CDR3 runs 12 residues. The CDR3 here is CASSPNRYGYTF. The CDR3, as DNA: TGTGCCAGCTCACCGAACAGATATGGCTACACCTTC.

The chain couples TRBV7-9 to TRBJ2-7, with TRBD1 matching over 7 bases. Germline loops: CDR1 SEHNR, CDR2 FQNEAQ (reference sequence). This CDR3 spans 14 amino acids. V trimming: 3 bases; J trimming: 3 bases; junction bases outside the gene matches: 5. The CDR3 DNA reads TGTGCCAGCAGCTTGCCGGACAGGAACTACGAGCAGTACTTC. It yields the protein CASSLPDRNYEQYF.

The chain joins TRBV7-9 to TRBJ2-7; weak D call: TRBD1 (6 bases). CDR1 SEHNR and CDR2 FQNEAQ come from the germline V gene (reference sequence). The V gene lost 1 base and the J gene lost 6 bases, with 10 bases spanning the gap. The CDR3 sequence is 13 residues long. The CDR3 bases are TGTGCCAGCAGCTTAGGGGGCAGGGGCGAGCAGTACTTC. It specifies CASSLGGRGEQYF.

The V gene is TRBV18, the J gene TRBJ2-5, with TRBD2 matching over 15 bases. The CDR3 has 16 residues. J was trimmed by 4 bases and V by 4 bases; bases with no gene match: 4. Germline CDR1 reads KGHSH; CDR2 reads LQKENI. CDR3 protein: CASSRSGLAGGETQYF. The CDR3 nucleotides are TGTGCCAGCTCACGTTCGGGACTAGCGGGGGGAGAGACCCAGTACTTC.

The gene calls are TRBV6-5 and TRBJ2-7; D remains unclear. This CDR3 is 13 amino acids long. Germline V gene lookup returns CDR1 MNHEY and CDR2 SVGAGI. Trimming cost V 6 bases and J 3 bases, with 12 bases left between them. The chain's CDR3 is CASSPDLVYEQYF. CDR3 bases: TGTGCCAGCAGCCCCGACTTGGTCTACGAGCAGTACTTC.